This entry lists 26 T cell receptor beta chains sequenced from one sample in a study of naive and memory T cell subsets. The SP2 primer and nested alpha and beta constant region primers amplified ligated cDNA in four rounds. TCRdb redid the calling of the 5' RACE reads with MiXCR, one entry per CDR3 protein. The sample has some 60,000 distinct CDR3 sequences, 7% to 8% seen once. A UMI-containing oligonucleotide was joined by 3' ligation to the TCR cDNA template. These TCRs come from a female donor in good health.

This clonotype has more than one count but fewer than ten. V and J are TRBV28 and TRBJ2-7; TRBD2 is a possible D gene (6 bases). The CDR3 totals 13 residues. V was clipped by 6 bases and J by 11 bases, with 20 bases between them. Germline V gives CDR1 MDHEN, CDR2 SYDVKM. CDR3: CASSRSEEGLKYF. The CDR3 DNA reads as TGTGCCAGCAGCCGGTCAGAGGAGGGTCTCAAGTACTTC.

V and J are TRBV5-1 and TRBJ2-5, with 8 bases identical to TRBD2. Per germline, CDR1 SGHRS and CDR2 YFSETQ. The trim removed 0 bases at V and 4 bases at J, leaving 5 bases unmatched. The CDR3 consists of 15 residues. The CDR3 bases are TGCGCCAGCAGCTTGGCCGGGGGGGACGGAGAGACCCAGTACTTC. It yields the protein CASSLAGGDGETQYF. The full variable domain, its missing parts supplied by reference TRBV5-1 and TRBJ2-5, is KAGVTQTPRYLIKTRGQQVTLSCSPISGHRSVSWYQQTPGQGLQFLFEYFSETQRNKGNFPGRFSGRQFSNSRSEMNVSTLELGDSALYLCASSLAGGDGETQYFGPGTRLLVL.

This clonotype appeared many times. J is TRBJ1-2 and V is TRBV12-3 or TRBV12-4; tentative D call: TRBD1 (5 bases). This CDR3 is 12 amino acids long. Deletions cut 6 bases from V and 3 bases from J, with 8 bases between. CDR3 nucleotide sequence: TGTGCCAGCAGCTGGGACGACTATGGCTACACCTTC. As protein: CASSWDDYGYTF.

This chain joins TRBV6-1 and TRBJ2-2; 7 nucleotides agree with TRBD2. Germline lookup yields CDR1 MNHNS and CDR2 SASEGT. This CDR3 comprises 15 residues. Germline trimming cut 5 bases from V and 4 bases from J; bases unmatched to any gene: 7. CDR3 sequence reads: CASSTAGTGTGELFF. The DNA of the CDR3 is TGTGCCAGCAGTACAGCGGGAACGGGCACCGGGGAGCTGTTTTTT.

This clonotype was picked up a small number of times. The rearrangement uses TRBV7-9 and TRBJ2-7; perhaps TRBD2 as D (5 bases). V lost 8 bases, J lost 7 bases, and 21 bases lay in between. CDR3 size: 14 residues. The germline gives CDR1 SEHNR, CDR2 FQNEAQ (reference sequence). The CDR3 here is CASSRGLSREEQYF. CDR3 DNA sequence: TGTGCCAGCTCCCGCGGGCTCTCCCGGGAAGAGCAGTACTTC.

The genes are TRBV18 and TRBJ2-1; TRBD2 matches 12 bases. CDR1 is KGHSH and CDR2 is LQKENI in the germline V gene. V was clipped by 1 base and J by 9 bases; unmatched bases: 4. CDR3 length equals 15 residues. The CDR3 loop reads CASSPRLAGGIEQFF. Here the CDR3 DNA reads TGTGCCAGCTCACCACGTCTAGCGGGGGGGATTGAGCAGTTCTTC.

This clonotype was counted a few times. This chain uses TRBV6-5 with TRBJ1-2, with a weak D call TRBD1 (5 bases). This CDR3 comprises 15 residues. The germline gives CDR1 MNHEY, CDR2 SVGAGI. The germline V and J ends were trimmed by 7 bases and 4 bases, with 19 bases remaining between them. The CDR3 here is CASTQIGAGGYGYTF. In nucleotides, the CDR3 is TGTGCCAGCACCCAGATAGGGGCGGGGGGCTATGGCTACACCTTC.

This clonotype was found a few times. The chain combines TRBV5-1 with TRBJ2-4; TRBD2 matches 8 bases. Losses at the gene ends were 0 bases for V and 6 bases for J; bases not matched to a gene: 8. The CDR3 consists of 16 residues. The germline CDR1 and CDR2 sequences are SGHRS and YFSETQ. CDR3 sequence: CASSLEQAGAVNIQYF. DNA for the CDR3: TGCGCCAGCAGCTTGGAACAAGCGGGAGCGGTAAACATTCAGTACTTC.

The chain couples TRBV5-6 to TRBJ1-1; tentatively, D is TRBD1 (5 bases). The CDR3 spans 13 residues. CDR1 and CDR2 from the germline V gene are SGHDT and YYEEEE. Deletions cut 4 bases from V and 7 bases from J, with 14 bases between. The CDR3 coding sequence is TGTGCCAGCAGCACGGGGGTGAGTGGTGAAGCTTTCTTT. The encoded protein is CASSTGVSGEAFF.

This clonotype was counted only a few times. This chain links TRBV29-1 with TRBJ1-4; D is uncertain. Looked up from germline, CDR1 is SQVTM and CDR2 is ANQGSEA. There are 13 residues in the CDR3. Trimming cost V 6 bases and J 7 bases, with 15 bases left between them. In DNA form, the CDR3 reads TGCAGCGTACAAAACTACGGTGTTGAAAAACTGTTTTTT. Translating gives CSVQNYGVEKLFF.

This clonotype was counted only a few times. V is TRBV7-9 and J is TRBJ2-3; no firm D call. Trimming removed 0 bases at V and 3 bases at J, with 10 bases between. In germline, CDR1 is SEHNR, CDR2 FQNEAQ (reference sequence). This CDR3 spans 15 amino acids. CDR3 bases: TGTGCCAGCAGCTTAGCTGTTTGGGCGACAGATACGCAGTATTTT. Translated: CASSLAVWATDTQYF.

CDR3 in amino acids: CASSWGQGVNEQFF. The CDR3, as DNA: TGTGCCAGCAGCTGGGGACAGGGGGTAAATGAGCAGTTCTTC. The gene calls are TRBV13 and TRBJ2-1, with 11 nucleotides matching TRBD1. CDR3 length equals 14 residues. Germline CDR1 PRHDT, CDR2 FYEKMQ (reference sequence). The ends lost 4 bases at V and 7 bases at J; junction bases unmatched: 3.

The rearrangement uses TRBV30 and TRBJ2-3; maybe TRBD1 (6 bases). Per the germline V gene, CDR1 is GTSNPN and CDR2 is SVGIG (reference sequence). V lost 5 bases and J 6 bases, leaving 21 bases between the germline ends. The CDR3 is made up of 15 amino acids. CDR3 in DNA: TGTGCCTGGCTGAACAGGGCCTCGCTCCCGGATACGCAGTATTTT. This encodes CAWLNRASLPDTQYF.

This clonotype has just a few counts. The chain uses TRBV6-6 and TRBJ2-1, with 9 bases matching TRBD2. J gave up 7 bases and V 2 bases, and 9 bases lay outside the gene matches. The CDR3 runs 16 residues. CDR1 and CDR2 from the germline V gene are MNHNY and SVGAGI (reference sequence). This chain's CDR3 is CASSYGGGGGDNEQFF. The CDR3 region has the DNA TGTGCCAGCAGTTACGGTGGCGGGGGGGGGGATAATGAGCAGTTCTTC.

This clonotype was seen ten or more times. CDR3 amino acids: CASSSLDGRKYNEQFF. For the CDR3, the DNA is TGTGCCAGCAGCTCCCTGGACGGCCGGAAATACAATGAGCAGTTCTTC. The J gene is TRBJ2-1, the V gene TRBV7-3; unclear D gene. Germline V gives CDR1 SGHTA, CDR2 FQGTGA. The CDR3 has 16 amino acids. Trimming cost V 4 bases and J 4 bases, with 17 bases left between them.

The CDR3 region is CASRTTANTEAFF. The CDR3 bases are TGTGCCAGCAGGACGACAGCCAACACTGAAGCTTTCTTT. The chain uses TRBV12-3 or TRBV12-4 and TRBJ1-1; maybe TRBD1 (5 bases). The CDR3 runs to 13 residues. Trimming shortened V by 6 bases and J by 2 bases, and 10 bases separated the two germline ends.

This clonotype has just a few counts. The chain joins TRBV7-9 to TRBJ2-1; D ambiguous. Germline V gene sequence: CDR1 SEHNR, CDR2 FQNEAQ (reference sequence). V was cut by 3 bases and J by 4 bases, with 13 bases left in between. The CDR3 runs to 15 residues. The CDR3 sequence: CASSFALGPYNEQFF. The CDR3 DNA follows: TGTGCCAGCAGCTTCGCACTCGGACCGTACAATGAGCAGTTCTTC.

This clonotype was detected ten times or more. The chain couples TRBV6-6 to TRBJ1-3; D uncertain. The CDR3 is made up of 15 amino acids. V lost 0 bases and J 3 bases, leaving 9 bases between the germline ends. Germline CDR1 MNHNY, CDR2 SVGAGI (reference sequence). Here the CDR3 reads CASSYSAGHGNTIYF. CDR3 bases: TGTGCCAGCAGTTACTCTGCGGGTCATGGAAACACCATATATTTT.

The chain links TRBV11-2 to TRBJ2-7, with D unresolved. The germline V gene has CDR1 SGHAT and CDR2 FQNNGV. CDR3 size: 16 residues. Trimming stripped 5 bases from V and 9 bases from J, with 26 bases between. The CDR3 sequence is CASSLSVDHQRARQYF. CDR3 nucleotide sequence: TGTGCCAGCAGCCTCAGTGTAGACCACCAGAGAGCACGGCAGTACTTC.

The table lists this clonotype with many counts. The chain couples TRBV7-3 to TRBJ2-1, with D perhaps matching TRBD2 (6 bases). Germline V CDR1 and CDR2: SGHTA, FQGTGA. Trimming removed 5 bases at V and 2 bases at J, with 13 bases between. The CDR3 runs to 15 residues. CDR3 loop: CASSPLAETYNEQFF. As DNA, the CDR3 is TGTGCCAGCAGCCCACTAGCAGAAACCTACAATGAGCAGTTCTTC.

The chain has TRBV5-1 and TRBJ2-2; D ambiguous. The CDR3 runs to 12 residues. V shed 4 bases and J shed 5 bases, with 6 bases lying between them. Germline V gene data show CDR1 as SGHRS and CDR2 as YFSETQ. CDR3 residues: CASSHRTGELFF. CDR3 DNA: TGCGCCAGCAGCCACCGAACCGGGGAGCTGTTTTTT. The full variable domain, its missing parts supplied by reference TRBV5-1 and TRBJ2-2, is KAGVTQTPRYLIKTRGQQVTLSCSPISGHRSVSWYQQTPGQGLQFLFEYFSETQRNKGNFPGRFSGRQFSNSRSEMNVSTLELGDSALYLCASSHRTGELFFGEGSRLTVL.

The table lists this clonotype with many counts. V is TRBV12-3 or TRBV12-4 and J is TRBJ1-2; no firm D call. Between the trimmed V and J ends, which lost 3 bases and 1 base, there was a span of 12 bases. This CDR3 has 15 residues. The CDR3 nucleotides are TGTGCCAGCAGTTTTGAGGCAGGAATTAACTATGGCTACACCTTC. Translated, it gives CASSFEAGINYGYTF.

V gene TRBV19 combines with J gene TRBJ1-2; D not resolved. The ends were cut back, 1 base at V and 8 bases at J, with 17 bases in the middle. The CDR3 contains 15 residues. Germline V gene data show CDR1 as LNHDA and CDR2 as SQIVND (reference sequence). This CDR3 is CASSIVRSPRGGYTF. CDR3 nucleotides: TGTGCCAGTAGTATAGTCCGAAGTCCACGAGGGGGCTACACCTTC.

This clonotype was observed a few times. The chain couples TRBV19 to TRBJ2-1, with TRBD1 matching 8 bases. This CDR3 spans 15 amino acids. Germline V lookup: CDR1 LNHDA, CDR2 SQIVND (reference sequence). With V trimmed by 2 bases and J by 5 bases, 5 bases remained unmatched. CDR3 DNA sequence: TGTGCCAGTAGTATACTTCAGGGGGCGGACAATGAGCAGTTCTTC. Translating gives CASSILQGADNEQFF.

This clonotype was seen a handful of times. The chain has TRBV29-1 and TRBJ2-1; tentatively, D is TRBD1 or TRBD2 (9 bases each). Germline loops: CDR1 SQVTM, CDR2 ANQGSEA. This CDR3 is built from 21 residues. Trimming shortened V by 6 bases and J by 0 bases, and 33 bases separated the two germline ends. The CDR3 DNA is TGCAGCGTCATTGAAGTTAGGGGACAGGGATTTAGCGGGAGCTCCTACAATGAGCAGTTCTTC. This encodes CSVIEVRGQGFSGSSYNEQFF.

The V and J genes are TRBV30 and TRBJ2-1; TRBD1 aligns across 8 bases. V trimming: 3 bases; J trimming: 12 bases; junction bases outside the gene matches: 7. Germline lookup yields CDR1 GTSNPN and CDR2 SVGIG (reference sequence). The CDR3 sequence is 12 residues long. The DNA for the CDR3 is TGTGCCTGGAGGGATAACAGGGGGATGCAGTTCTTC. It is translated as CAWRDNRGMQFF.